Described below is a single T cell receptor beta chain sequence and its context. Its antigen is not known. V gave up 4 bases and J gave up 8 bases, with 12 bases separating them. The CDR3 is made up of 14 amino acids. Germline CDR1 is MNHNY and CDR2 is SVGAGI (reference sequence). Selected positively for CCR7 and CD45RO-negative, naive CD8 cells excluded terminally differentiated effector memory CD45RA+ cells. All participating donors were Caucasian adults from Nashville, Tennessee. This sample stems from a study of shared clonotypes between healthy human individuals. The study's findings and limits: Limitation of the genetic and exposure-history diversity represented came from the few donors.

TCRdb's copy holds only in-frame clones and misses some; the assay was immunoSEQ multiplex PCR. Seen here are approximately 2,000,000 clones, over 85% observed once, and the top ten hold less than 2%. The sequence was obtained from a young man in good health. Some clones in this sample may be carry-over from other donors' samples. This chain connects TRBV6-6 to TRBJ1-6; D not resolved. The sequencing sample was made of naive CD8+ T cells from PBMCs. In nucleotides, the CDR3 is TGTGCCAGCAGTTCCGCCACAGTGGATTCACCCCTCCACTTT. This codes for CASSSATVDSPLHF.